The next 22 T cell receptor beta chains were all read from a single sample in a study of blood T cell repertoires in COVID-19. Generated by immunoSEQ multiplex PCR, the TCRdb table keeps only in-frame clones and is missing some. The sample lists around 130,000 clones; about 83% were seen once. Sequenced input: peripheral blood. These TCRs come from a man aged 30 to 39 with COVID-19, enrolled during active disease.

The table lists this clone with a count of one. The chain joins TRBV3-1 (or the pseudogene TRBV3-2) to TRBJ1-2; perhaps TRBD1 as D (5 bases). CDR1 LGHDT and CDR2 YNNKEL come from the germline V gene (reference sequence). CDR3 length: 14 amino acids. Trimming cost V 0 bases and J 7 bases, with 12 bases left between them. CDR3 nucleotides: TGTGCCAGCAGCCAAGAAGTGGGTGGGGCTGGCTACACCTTC. Translation gives CASSQEVGGAGYTF.

The chain links TRBV4-2 to TRBJ2-1; the match to TRBD2 covers 12 bases. The V gene's germline CDR1 is LGHNA and CDR2 YNFKEQ. J gave up 8 bases and V 3 bases, and 8 bases lay outside the gene matches. This CDR3 comprises 16 residues. As DNA, the CDR3 is TGTGCCAGCAGCCACGGACTAGCGGGATATTTCGATGAGCAGTTCTTC. This codes for CASSHGLAGYFDEQFF.

V is TRBV29-1 and J is TRBJ2-1, with D tentatively TRBD2 (6 bases). Germline CDR1 SQVTM, CDR2 ANQGSEA. The CDR3 runs 14 residues. Trimming shortened V by 7 bases and J by 1 base, and 14 bases separated the two germline ends. CDR3 loop: CSAETSLSYNEQFF. The CDR3 DNA is TGCAGCGCCGAGACTAGTCTTTCCTACAATGAGCAGTTCTTC.

The chain is built from TRBV11-2 and TRBJ2-7; D perhaps matches TRBD2 (6 bases). V gave up 6 bases and J gave up 5 bases, with 20 bases separating them. Germline-derived CDR1 and CDR2 are SGHAT and FQNNGV. CDR3 length: 15 amino acids. CDR3 region: CASSYTDYPGNEQYF. The CDR3 DNA reads as TGTGCCAGCAGTTACACGGACTACCCTGGGAACGAGCAGTACTTC.

This rearrangement joins TRBV5-1 to TRBJ1-3; TRBD1 agrees at 11 bases. The CDR3 consists of 14 residues. V lost 4 bases to trimming and J lost 7 bases; unmatched junction nucleotides: 4. CDR1 and CDR2 from the germline V gene are SGHRS and YFSETQ. The CDR3 reads CASSSGDRGNTIYF. Written as DNA, the CDR3 is TGCGCCAGCAGCAGCGGGGACAGGGGGAACACCATATATTTT.

This clone appeared once. The chain couples TRBV14 to TRBJ2-1, with TRBD2 matching over 8 bases. CDR3 length: 18 residues. Germline V gene lookup returns CDR1 SGHDN and CDR2 FVKESK. V shed 0 bases, J shed 4 bases, and the junction held 11 bases outside the gene matches. CDR3 DNA sequence: TGTGCCAGCAGCCAAGAACAACCGAGGTTAGCGGGATACAATGAGCAGTTCTTC. Translating gives CASSQEQPRLAGYNEQFF.

The rearrangement links TRBV28 to TRBJ2-7, with TRBD1 matching 9 bases. Trimming at V came to 5 bases and at J to 4 bases, leaving 6 bases not matched to a gene. Germline-derived CDR1 and CDR2 are MDHEN and SYDVKM. The CDR3 loop spans 14 amino acids. The CDR3 region has the DNA TGTGCCAGCAGTCCCGGGACAGGGATGTACGAGCAGTACTTC. Translated: CASSPGTGMYEQYF. The variable domain in full, completed from reference TRBV28 and TRBJ2-7, reads DVKVTQSSRYLVKRTGEKVFLECVQDMDHENMFWYRQDPGLGLRLIYFSYDVKMKEKGDIPEGYSVSREKKERFSLILESASTNQTSMYLCASSPGTGMYEQYFGPGTRLTVT.

The J gene is TRBJ2-7, the V gene TRBV11-2, with D unclear. Germline values: CDR1 SGHAT, CDR2 FQNNGV. V was pared by 4 bases and J by 5 bases, with 15 bases between. The CDR3 is 14 amino acids. The CDR3 reads CASSSYLDEHEQYF. The CDR3 coding sequence is TGTGCCAGCAGCTCATACTTAGATGAGCACGAGCAGTACTTC.

The genes are TRBV2 and TRBJ2-1; 11 nucleotides align to TRBD2. Germline lookup yields CDR1 SNHLY and CDR2 FYNNEI. V was clipped by 6 bases and J by 7 bases; unmatched bases: 5. This CDR3 is built from 14 residues. For the CDR3, the DNA is TGTGCCAGCAGGGCCGGGACTAGCGGAAATGAGCAGTTCTTC. Its protein is CASRAGTSGNEQFF.

The gene calls are TRBV18 and TRBJ1-1, with D possibly TRBD1 on 5 matching bases. Germline assignment: CDR1 KGHSH and CDR2 LQKENI. This CDR3 region has 13 residues. The germline V and J ends were trimmed by 6 bases and 3 bases, with 11 bases remaining between them. The CDR3: CASSASGDTEAFF. CDR3 DNA: TGTGCCAGCTCCGCGTCGGGGGACACTGAAGCTTTCTTT.

The table lists this clone with a count of one. The chain combines TRBV3-1 (or the pseudogene TRBV3-2) with TRBJ1-4; D remains unclear. The CDR3 runs 12 residues. The germline V and J ends were trimmed by 0 bases and 8 bases, with 4 bases remaining between them. Germline lookup yields CDR1 LGHDT and CDR2 YNNKEL (reference sequence). The chain's CDR3 is CASSQDMEKLFF. CDR3 nucleotides: TGTGCCAGCAGCCAAGATATGGAAAAACTGTTTTTT.

The chain combines TRBV9 with TRBJ1-1; TRBD1 matches at 8 bases. The CDR3 has 13 residues. Looked up from germline, CDR1 is SGDLS and CDR2 is YYNGEE. The trim removed 7 bases at V and 4 bases at J, leaving 6 bases unmatched. The DNA for the CDR3 is TGTGCCAGCGGCAATACAGGGGGCACTGAAGCTTTCTTT. Amino acids: CASGNTGGTEAFF.

The V call is TRBV6-1, the J call TRBJ1-1, with D maybe TRBD1 (5 bases). This CDR3 has 15 amino acids. Germline-derived CDR1 and CDR2 are MNHNS and SASEGT. V was clipped by 1 base and J by 6 bases, with 15 bases between them. As DNA, the CDR3 is TGTGCCAGCAGTGAAGAGCCGGGACTTCGCGCTGAAGCTTTCTTT. Translating gives CASSEEPGLRAEAFF.

The J gene is TRBJ2-2, the V gene TRBV29-1, with a possible D match to TRBD1 (6 bases). CDR1 SQVTM and CDR2 ANQGSEA come from the germline V gene. V was pared by 3 bases and J by 4 bases, with 12 bases between. The CDR3 is made up of 14 amino acids. For the CDR3, the DNA is TGCAGCGTTGAGAGGGGGTCGGGCACCGGGGAGCTGTTTTTT. It codes for CSVERGSGTGELFF.

V is TRBV28 and J is TRBJ2-4; no firm D call. Per germline, CDR1 MDHEN and CDR2 SYDVKM. The ends were cut back, 7 bases at V and 0 bases at J, with 10 bases in the middle. This CDR3 region has 14 residues. CDR3 in DNA: TGTGCCAGCACCCACGGAGTAGCCAAAAACATTCAGTACTTC. This codes for CASTHGVAKNIQYF. The full variable domain, completed using reference TRBV28 and TRBJ2-4, is DVKVTQSSRYLVKRTGEKVFLECVQDMDHENMFWYRQDPGLGLRLIYFSYDVKMKEKGDIPEGYSVSREKKERFSLILESASTNQTSMYLCASTHGVAKNIQYFGAGTRLSVL.

There are a few counts of this clone. The V and J genes are TRBV19 and TRBJ2-7, with 7 positions matching TRBD2. The CDR3 is 14 residues long. The J segment lost 2 bases and the V segment lost 5 bases, leaving 6 bases of the junction unmatched. Germline CDR1 is LNHDA and CDR2 is SQIVND (reference sequence). Here the CDR3 reads CASSSSSGTYEQYF. DNA for the CDR3: TGTGCCAGTAGTTCCTCTAGCGGAACCTACGAGCAGTACTTC.

This clone was seen a single time. Here the CDR3 reads CASSEREIKTGELFF. CDR3 DNA: TGTGCCAGCAGCGAGCGGGAGATAAAGACCGGGGAGCTGTTTTTT. The chain employs TRBV7-6 and TRBJ2-2; the match to TRBD2 covers 8 bases. J gave up 5 bases and V 5 bases, and 7 bases lay outside the gene matches. The CDR3 is made up of 15 amino acids. Germline V CDR1 and CDR2: SGHVS, FNYEAQ.

This clone was seen just once. This chain links TRBV24-1 with TRBJ2-1, with 9 positions matching TRBD2. Germline CDR1 reads KGHDR; CDR2 reads SFDVKD. J lost 4 bases, V lost 11 bases, and 8 bases had no gene match. CDR3 length: 14 residues. The CDR3 bases are TGTGCCATTTCCGGGACTAGCCCTTACAATGAGCAGTTCTTC. Translating gives CAISGTSPYNEQFF.

The chain joins TRBV5-6 to TRBJ2-7; a possible D gene is TRBD1 (8 bases). CDR3 length: 16 amino acids. From germline, CDR1 is SGHDT and CDR2 YYEEEE. Trimming left V 2 bases short and J 0 bases short, with 15 bases between. CDR3 DNA: TGTGCCAGCAGCTTACAGGGGGGCGGGAGCTCCTACGAGCAGTACTTC. The encoded protein is CASSLQGGGSSYEQYF.

This clone showed up just once. The chain recombines TRBV30 with TRBJ1-6; no reliable D call. This CDR3 has 13 residues. V was trimmed by 2 bases and J by 9 bases, leaving 11 bases between them. Germline loops: CDR1 GTSNPN, CDR2 SVGIG (reference sequence). The CDR3 here is CAWSQDPGSPLHF. The DNA for the CDR3 is TGTGCCTGGAGTCAGGATCCTGGTTCACCCCTCCACTTT.

V and J are TRBV10-3 and TRBJ1-4; 7 bases fit TRBD1. After removal of 6 bases from V and 8 bases from J, the junction contained 9 bases not matched to a gene. The CDR3 is 14 amino acids. The germline CDR1 and CDR2 sequences are ENHRY and SYGVKD. The DNA of the CDR3 is TGTGCCATCAGCGCGACAGGGTGGAACGAAAAACTGTTTTTT. Translated: CAISATGWNEKLFF.

The chain links TRBV1 to TRBJ1-5; the table's TRBD1 call for D was not verified on the DNA. TRBV1 constitutes a pseudogene. The CDR3 covers 18 residues. The CDR3 loop is CTSSQARDRGPGRQPQHF. The CDR3 coding sequence is TGCACCAGCAGCCAAGCTCGAGACAGGGGACCCGGTCGGCAGCCCCAGCATTTT.